Presented here are 8 T cell receptor beta chains from one specimen sequenced in a study of Tregs in tolerant kidney transplant recipients. Produced via immunoSEQ multiplex PCR; TCRdb's table is partial and in-frame only. The sample contains about 83,000 clones, roughly 98% of which appear only once. Specimen: CD4+ T cells from blood, collected before the transplant. Every receptor here comes from a human donor who received a combined kidney and bone marrow transplant.

This clone was picked up one time. The rearrangement links TRBV18 to TRBJ2-1; 9 positions match TRBD2. Losses at the gene ends were 3 bases for V and 5 bases for J; bases not matched to a gene: 5. This CDR3 spans 15 amino acids. In germline, CDR1 is KGHSH, CDR2 LQKENI. CDR3 loop: CASSPLGLADNEQFF. CDR3 nucleotides: TGTGCCAGCTCACCCTTGGGACTAGCAGACAATGAGCAGTTCTTC. Looking up the rest from reference TRBV18 and TRBJ2-1 gives the full variable domain: NAGVMQNPRHLVRRRGQEARLRCSPMKGHSHVYWYRQLPEEGLKFMVYLQKENIIDESGMPKERFSAEFPKEGPSILRIQQVVRGDSAAYFCASSPLGLADNEQFFGPGTRLTVL.

The chain employs TRBV28 and TRBJ1-1; D may be TRBD1 (5 bases). Germline CDR1 is MDHEN and CDR2 is SYDVKM. The CDR3 covers 16 residues. V shed 5 bases and J shed 0 bases, with 16 bases lying between them. The chain's CDR3 is CASSPRRQLMNTEAFF. In DNA form, the CDR3 reads TGTGCCAGCAGTCCCCGCCGACAGCTCATGAACACTGAAGCTTTCTTT.

This chain connects TRBV21-1 to TRBJ2-1; the table's D call, TRBD2, was not checked against the DNA. TRBV21-1 is assigned pseudogene status. This CDR3 comprises 16 residues. This CDR3 reads CASSARLATPGDEQFF. CDR3 nucleotide sequence: TGTGCCAGCAGCGCACGACTAGCGACACCAGGGGATGAGCAGTTCTTC.

V is TRBV9 and J is TRBJ2-7; perhaps TRBD2 as D (5 bases). CDR3 length: 14 amino acids. Germline loops: CDR1 SGDLS, CDR2 YYNGEE. The ends were cut back, 4 bases at V and 7 bases at J, with 18 bases in the middle. In DNA, the CDR3 is TGTGCCAGCAGCCCCGGGATCCTCCTGAGTGAGCAGTACTTC. Translated: CASSPGILLSEQYF. The full variable domain, its missing parts supplied by reference TRBV9 and TRBJ2-7, is DSGVTQTPKHLITATGQRVTLRCSPRSGDLSVYWYQQSLDQGLQFLIQYYNGEERAKGNILERFSAQQFPDLHSELNLSSLELGDSALYFCASSPGILLSEQYFGPGTRLTVT.

The chain joins TRBV7-7 to TRBJ2-3; 15 nucleotides match TRBD2. With V trimmed by 4 bases and J by 7 bases, 6 bases remained unmatched. This CDR3 has 16 amino acids. Germline CDR1 SSHAT, CDR2 FNYEAQ (reference sequence). The chain's CDR3 is CASSSGLAGGQNTQYF. The CDR3 nucleotides are TGTGCCAGCAGCTCGGGACTAGCGGGGGGACAGAATACGCAGTATTTT.

This clone showed up just once. The rearrangement joins TRBV7-7 to TRBJ2-5, with a weak D call TRBD2 (6 bases). The CDR3 sequence is 16 residues long. Trimming left V 0 bases short and J 4 bases short, with 15 bases between. The germline gives CDR1 SSHAT, CDR2 FNYEAQ (reference sequence). The CDR3 sequence: CASSLAFTGAGETQYF. In DNA, the CDR3 is TGTGCCAGCAGCTTAGCTTTTACAGGAGCGGGAGAGACCCAGTACTTC. The variable domain in full, completed from reference TRBV7-7 and TRBJ2-5, reads GAGVSQSPRYKVTKRGQDVTLRCDPISSHATLYWYQQALGQGPEFLTYFNYEAQPDKSGLPSDRFSAERPEGSISTLTIQRTEQRDSAMYRCASSLAFTGAGETQYFGPGTRLLVL.

The rearrangement links TRBV4-2 to TRBJ2-1, with 9 bases that match TRBD1. Per germline, CDR1 LGHNA and CDR2 YNFKEQ. The CDR3 has 18 amino acids. The ends lost 2 bases at V and 6 bases at J; junction bases unmatched: 14. CDR3 DNA sequence: TGTGCCAGCAGCCAATTCAACGCCGGGACAGGGAAAGGCAATGAGCAGTTCTTC. This codes for CASSQFNAGTGKGNEQFF.

The chain couples TRBV15 to TRBJ1-2; a possible D gene is TRBD1 (6 bases). V was shortened by 0 bases and J by 4 bases, with 12 bases between the two germline ends. The germline V gene encodes CDR1 LNHNV and CDR2 YYDKDF (reference sequence). The CDR3 totals 15 residues. The CDR3 sequence is CATSRDRGGLYGYTF. CDR3 bases: TGTGCCACCAGCAGAGATAGGGGGGGGCTCTATGGCTACACCTTC.